The text below deals with one T cell receptor beta chain. As yet, its antigen is unknown. This record comes from a study of OX40 agonist ivuxolimab in advanced cancers. Study-level background: Dose-escalation patients' cancers were hepatocellular carcinoma, melanoma, renal cell or head and neck cancer. Partial response was recorded in three patients: one hepatocellular carcinoma and two cutaneous melanoma cases.

Method: immunoSEQ multiplex PCR; TCRdb's copy keeps in-frame clones and lacks some. The sample shows approximately 77,000 clones, approximately 92% of them seen only once. Study-level points and caveats: Clonal expansion was seen in CD4+ and CD8+ blood T cells by week 6 at 0.1 to 3.0 mg/kg.

Germline V lookup: CDR1 LNHDA, CDR2 SQIVND (reference sequence). V was clipped by 7 bases and J by 10 bases, with 17 bases between them. The CDR3 consists of 12 residues. Specimen: CD4+ or CD8+ T cells sorted from blood, collected in a trial of the OX40 agonist ivuxolimab. This TCR derives from an adult with an advanced solid tumor such as melanoma, head and neck, liver or kidney cancer. This rearrangement joins TRBV19 to TRBJ2-7; the D gene is possibly TRBD2 (7 bases). For the CDR3, the DNA is TGTGCCAGTATCTCCGAGGGGGGGCAACAGTACTTC. It translates to CASISEGGQQYF.